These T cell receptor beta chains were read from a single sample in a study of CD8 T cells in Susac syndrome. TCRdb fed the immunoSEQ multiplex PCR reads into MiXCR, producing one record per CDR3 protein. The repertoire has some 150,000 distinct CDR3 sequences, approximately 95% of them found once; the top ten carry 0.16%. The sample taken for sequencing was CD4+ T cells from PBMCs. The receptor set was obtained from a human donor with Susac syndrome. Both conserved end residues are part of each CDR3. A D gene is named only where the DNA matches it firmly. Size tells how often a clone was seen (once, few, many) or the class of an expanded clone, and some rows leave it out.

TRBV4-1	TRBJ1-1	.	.	CASSQDRRGEGTEAFF	TGCGCCAGCAGCCAAGATCGGAGAGGAGAGGGCACTGAAGCTTTCTTT
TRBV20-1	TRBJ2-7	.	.	CSARAMVPVAYEQYF	TGCAGTGCCAGAGCCATGGTCCCGGTAGCCTACGAGCAGTACTTC
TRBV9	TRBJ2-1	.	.	CASSAIRGAGPYNEQFF	TGTGCCAGCAGCGCCATTCGGGGGGCAGGCCCCTACAATGAGCAGTTCTTC
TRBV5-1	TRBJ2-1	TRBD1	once	CASSPGTGAYNEQFF	TGCGCCAGCAGCCCAGGGACAGGGGCTTACAATGAGCAGTTCTTC
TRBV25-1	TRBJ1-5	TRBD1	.	CATEGTGVKNQPQHF	TGTGCCACGGAAGGGACAGGCGTGAAGAATCAGCCCCAGCATTTT
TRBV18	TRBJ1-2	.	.	CASSPTTSGYTF	TGTGCCAGCTCACCTACGACGTCAGGCTACACCTTC
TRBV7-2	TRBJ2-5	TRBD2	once	CASSLVASGGARETQYF	TGTGCCAGCAGCTTAGTCGCTAGCGGGGGGGCGAGGGAGACCCAGTACTTC
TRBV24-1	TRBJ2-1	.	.	CATSDSLASSYNEQFF	TGTGCCACCAGTGACTCACTGGCGAGCTCCTACAATGAGCAGTTCTTC
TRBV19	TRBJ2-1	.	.	CASSGTGGGEQFF	TGTGCCAGTTCGGGGACTGGAGGAGGTGAGCAGTTCTTC
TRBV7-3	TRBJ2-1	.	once	CASSLPSGHEQFF	TGTGCCAGCAGCTTACCCAGCGGTCATGAGCAGTTCTTC
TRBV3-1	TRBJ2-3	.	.	CASSPQALSTDTQYF	TGTGCCAGCAGCCCCCAGGCCCTCAGCACAGATACGCAGTATTTT
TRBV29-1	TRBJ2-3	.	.	CSGENIMGSLDTQYF	TGCAGCGGTGAAAACATCATGGGGAGCCTAGATACGCAGTATTTT
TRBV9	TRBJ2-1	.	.	CASSVWASSSYNEQFF	TGTGCCAGCAGCGTATGGGCCTCCAGCTCCTACAATGAGCAGTTCTTC
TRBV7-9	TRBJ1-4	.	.	CASSLALYEKLFF	TGTGCCAGCAGCTTAGCGCTGTATGAAAAACTGTTTTTT
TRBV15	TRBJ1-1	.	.	CATSSSPGVGEAFF	TGTGCCACCAGCAGTTCGCCCGGAGTTGGTGAAGCTTTCTTT
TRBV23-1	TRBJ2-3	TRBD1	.	CASSQAGGTSDTQYF	TGCGCCAGCAGTCAGGCAGGGGGCACTTCAGATACGCAGTATTTT
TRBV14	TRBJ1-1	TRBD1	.	CASSQRTGSGTEAFF	TGTGCCAGCAGCCAGAGGACAGGGTCTGGGACTGAAGCTTTCTTT
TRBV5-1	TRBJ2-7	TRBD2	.	CASREGLAFYEQYF	TGCGCCAGCAGAGAGGGACTAGCCTTCTACGAGCAGTACTTC
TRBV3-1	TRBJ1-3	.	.	CASSLSQAGNTIYF	TGTGCCAGCAGCCTTAGTCAAGCGGGAAACACCATATATTTT
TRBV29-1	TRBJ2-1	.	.	CSVDRGPNEQFF	TGCAGCGTTGACAGGGGCCCCAATGAGCAGTTCTTC
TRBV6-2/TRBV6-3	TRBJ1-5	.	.	CASSPFGQPLAQHF	TGTGCCAGCAGTCCCTTTGGACAGCCCTTGGCCCAGCATTTT
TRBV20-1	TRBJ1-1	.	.	CSAREGSLEAFF	TGCAGTGCTAGAGAGGGCTCCCTTGAAGCTTTCTTT
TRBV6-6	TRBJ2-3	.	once	CALTAGSTDTQYF	TGTGCCCTGACCGCGGGTTCCACAGATACGCAGTATTTT
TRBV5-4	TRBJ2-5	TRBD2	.	CASSLDGGLAGTAQYF	TGTGCCAGCAGCTTGGACGGGGGACTAGCGGGGACGGCCCAGTACTTC
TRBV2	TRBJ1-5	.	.	CASSAGGGNQPQHF	TGTGCCAGCAGTGCGGGTGGGGGAAATCAGCCCCAGCATTTT
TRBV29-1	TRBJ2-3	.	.	CSGGEGTDTQYF	TGCAGCGGGGGTGAGGGGACAGATACGCAGTATTTT